The 23 T cell receptor beta chains listed next were all sequenced from one sample in a study of shared clonotypes between healthy human individuals. TCRdb keeps only in-frame clones here, not all; method: immunoSEQ multiplex PCR. The sample carries some 510,000 clones, about four fifths recorded once. Sequencing input: PBMCs. The source of these receptors is a woman in her thirties or forties in good health. Some clones in this sample may be carry-over from other donors' samples.

The rearrangement uses TRBV7-6 and TRBJ2-5; no definite D call. This CDR3 is built from 14 residues. The V gene lost 1 base and the J gene lost 5 bases, with 11 bases spanning the gap. Germline values: CDR1 SGHVS, CDR2 FNYEAQ. The CDR3 nucleotides read TGTGCCAGCAGCTTAGGCCCAAATGGGGAGACCCAGTACTTC. It codes for CASSLGPNGETQYF.

The chain joins TRBV11-2 to TRBJ2-1, with D tentatively TRBD2 (5 bases). This CDR3 is built from 14 residues. The V end lost 0 bases, the J end lost 4 bases, and 7 bases lay between the germline ends. Germline CDR1 and CDR2: SGHAT and FQNNGV. The CDR3: CASSLERAYNEQFF. As DNA, the CDR3 is TGTGCCAGCAGCTTAGAGCGGGCTTACAATGAGCAGTTCTTC.

In this sample, this clone turned up a few times. The genes are TRBV10-3 and TRBJ1-2; 11 positions match TRBD1. Per germline, CDR1 ENHRY and CDR2 SYGVKD. Germline trimming cut 7 bases from V and 7 bases from J; bases unmatched to any gene: 5. CDR3 size: 13 residues. Here the CDR3 DNA reads TGTGCCATCACCGGACAGGGGGCAGGTGGCTACACCTTC. It is translated as CAITGQGAGGYTF.

This chain uses TRBV10-1 with TRBJ1-1; tentative D call: TRBD1 (5 bases). The CDR3 spans 15 residues. V was clipped by 0 bases and J by 1 base, with 9 bases between them. Looked up from germline, CDR1 is WNHNN and CDR2 is SYGVQD (reference sequence). In DNA form, the CDR3 reads TGCGCCAGCAGTGAGTCTAGGGGTCGGAACACTGAAGCTTTCTTT. Protein sequence: CASSESRGRNTEAFF.

The CDR3 DNA follows: TGCGCCAGCAGTCTGGGGACAGCACAACAAGAGACCCAGTACTTC. Protein sequence: CASSLGTAQQETQYF. V and J are TRBV5-1 and TRBJ2-5; 7 bases fit TRBD1. Germline V CDR1 and CDR2: SGHRS, YFSETQ. J was trimmed by 2 bases and V by 5 bases; bases with no gene match: 9. This CDR3 spans 15 amino acids.

The chain has TRBV7-9 and TRBJ1-4; 9 bases match TRBD1. Trimming removed 5 bases from V and 7 bases from J; junction bases left unmatched: 8. This CDR3 is built from 15 residues. Looked up from germline, CDR1 is SEHNR and CDR2 is FQNEAQ (reference sequence). The chain's CDR3 is CASSAGQGSVEKLFF. The CDR3 region has the DNA TGTGCCAGCAGCGCCGGACAGGGGTCGGTTGAAAAACTGTTTTTT.

The chain recombines TRBV7-2 with TRBJ2-2; the match to TRBD2 covers 12 bases. Trimming at V came to 4 bases and at J to 1 base, leaving 4 bases not matched to a gene. Germline V lookup: CDR1 SGHTA, CDR2 FQGNSA. This CDR3 comprises 17 residues. The CDR3 sequence: CASSWTSGTKNTGELFF. The CDR3 DNA follows: TGTGCCAGCAGCTGGACTAGCGGGACGAAGAACACCGGGGAGCTGTTTTTT. The variable domain in full, completed from reference TRBV7-2 and TRBJ2-2, reads GAGVSQSPSNKVTEKGKDVELRCDPISGHTALYWYRQSLGQGLEFLIYFQGNSAPDKSGLPSDRFSAERTGGSVSTLTIQRTQQEDSAVYLCASSWTSGTKNTGELFFGEGSRLTVL.

This chain links TRBV5-4 with TRBJ2-2; a weak D match, TRBD2 (6 bases). Germline loops: CDR1 SGHNT, CDR2 YYREEE (reference sequence). V lost 5 bases, J lost 0 bases, and 14 bases lay in between. The CDR3 loop spans 16 amino acids. CDR3 nucleotide sequence: TGTGCCAGCAGTTCCGGGACTCCTGCGAACACCGGGGAGCTGTTTTTT. Its translation is CASSSGTPANTGELFF.

This clone was detected only a few times. The J gene is TRBJ1-2, the V gene TRBV6-1; TRBD1 might be the D (6 bases). Deletions cut 1 base from V and 6 bases from J, with 12 bases between. The CDR3 consists of 14 residues. Germline assignment: CDR1 MNHNS and CDR2 SASEGT. CDR3 sequence (DNA): TGTGCCAGCAGTGAAGTTTCACAGGGAAATGGCTACACCTTC. As protein: CASSEVSQGNGYTF.

DNA for the CDR3: TGCGCCAGCAGCTTTGGGGCAGGCCAAGAGACCCAGTACTTC. Translating gives CASSFGAGQETQYF. The V gene is TRBV5-1, the J gene TRBJ2-5, with D perhaps TRBD1 (5 bases). V lost 2 bases to trimming and J lost 1 base, with 9 bases between them. Germline loops: CDR1 SGHRS, CDR2 YFSETQ. CDR3 length: 14 amino acids. Looking up the rest from reference TRBV5-1 and TRBJ2-5 gives the full variable domain: KAGVTQTPRYLIKTRGQQVTLSCSPISGHRSVSWYQQTPGQGLQFLFEYFSETQRNKGNFPGRFSGRQFSNSRSEMNVSTLELGDSALYLCASSFGAGQETQYFGPGTRLLVL.

This clone is a singleton in its sample. This chain connects TRBV6-5 to TRBJ1-1, with a weak D call TRBD1 (5 bases). CDR1 is MNHEY and CDR2 is SVGAGI in the germline V gene. Trimming left V 5 bases short and J 1 base short, with 8 bases between. The CDR3 length is 13 residues. The CDR3 loop reads CASSDRPNTEAFF. In DNA, the CDR3 is TGTGCCAGCAGTGACAGACCGAACACTGAAGCTTTCTTT.

The chain couples TRBV6-4 to TRBJ2-2; TRBD1 matches 9 bases. The V and J ends lost 5 bases and 3 bases, in that order; junction bases with no gene match: 4. There are 15 residues in the CDR3. Germline V CDR1 and CDR2: MRHNA, SNTAGT. Written as DNA, the CDR3 is TGTGCCAGCAGTCAACAGGGGGCTGACACCGGGGAGCTGTTTTTT. It encodes CASSQQGADTGELFF.

This clone has just a few counts. V gene TRBV5-1 combines with J gene TRBJ1-1; no clear D gene. This CDR3 contains 14 residues. Germline-derived CDR1 and CDR2 are SGHRS and YFSETQ. With 9 bases removed from V and 0 bases from J, the gap between germline ends came to 15 bases. The DNA of the CDR3 is TGCGCCACCGCGGAGGCGCCCATGAACACTGAAGCTTTCTTT. Protein product: CATAEAPMNTEAFF.

The chain is built from TRBV13 and TRBJ2-1; D possibly corresponds to TRBD2 (5 bases). V lost 2 bases, J lost 8 bases, and 10 bases lay in between. Per the germline V gene, CDR1 is PRHDT and CDR2 is FYEKMQ (reference sequence). CDR3 length: 13 residues. CDR3 in amino acids: CASSLFGNDEQFF. The CDR3 region has the DNA TGTGCCAGCAGCTTATTCGGGAACGATGAGCAGTTCTTC.

The chain carries TRBV4-1 and TRBJ2-1, with 9 bases that match TRBD2. The length of the CDR3 is 18 residues. In germline, CDR1 is MGHRA, CDR2 YSYEKL. V lost 5 bases, J lost 4 bases, and 15 bases stayed unmatched. The CDR3 spells CASSDRPLGTSWYNEQFF. The CDR3 nucleotides read TGCGCCAGCAGCGACCGCCCGCTCGGGACTAGCTGGTACAATGAGCAGTTCTTC.

This sequence joins TRBV25-1 and TRBJ1-2, with 7 bases lining up with TRBD1. There are 14 residues in the CDR3. Germline assignment: CDR1 MGHDK and CDR2 SYGVNS. The trim removed 6 bases at V and 1 base at J, leaving 5 bases unmatched. CDR3 sequence: CASSRQGSNYGYTF. The CDR3 coding sequence is TGTGCCAGCAGCAGACAGGGAAGTAACTATGGCTACACCTTC.

The chain uses TRBV19 and TRBJ2-3; 12 nucleotides align to TRBD2. The V segment lost 4 bases and the J segment 6 bases; nucleotides outside the gene matches: 2. The CDR3 is 14 residues long. The germline V gene encodes CDR1 LNHDA and CDR2 SQIVND (reference sequence). The CDR3 here is CASSRLAGEDTQYF. CDR3 coding DNA: TGTGCCAGTAGTAGACTAGCGGGAGAGGATACGCAGTATTTT.

The chain links TRBV7-9 to TRBJ1-2; unclear D gene. The CDR3 is made up of 15 amino acids. V was trimmed by 5 bases and J by 0 bases, leaving 13 bases between them. Germline values: CDR1 SEHNR, CDR2 FQNEAQ (reference sequence). The CDR3, as DNA: TGTGCCAGCAGCCCCTTGGGAAACACTAACTATGGCTACACCTTC. It translates to CASSPLGNTNYGYTF.

V and J are TRBV4-2 and TRBJ1-4; possible D gene TRBD1, 5 bases. CDR1 is LGHNA, CDR2 YNFKEQ, per germline. V was clipped by 0 bases and J by 0 bases, with 14 bases between them. This CDR3 region has 18 residues. CDR3 in amino acids: CASSQDRGGLATNEKLFF. CDR3 DNA sequence: TGTGCCAGCAGCCAAGATCGGGGGGGACTTGCAACTAATGAAAAACTGTTTTTT.

The sample holds a few counts of this clone. The rearrangement joins TRBV2 to TRBJ2-3, with D perhaps TRBD2 (5 bases). The CDR3 length is 14 residues. Trimming took off 5 bases at V and 0 bases at J, with 9 bases between the two ends. Germline CDR1 SNHLY, CDR2 FYNNEI. CDR3 DNA sequence: TGTGCCAGCAGTCCTCGGACTAGCACAGATACGCAGTATTTT. Protein: CASSPRTSTDTQYF.

This clone was seen many times. This chain joins TRBV21-1 and TRBJ2-3; the table assigns TRBD1, which was not confirmed against the DNA. TRBV21-1 is an annotated pseudogene. The CDR3 sequence is 15 residues long. The CDR3 region is CAILRTGHRTDTQYF. CDR3 bases: TGTGCCATCCTTAGGACAGGCCACCGCACAGATACGCAGTATTTT.

As DNA, the CDR3 is TGTGCCAGCAGGCTACTAGCGGGAGCTGGGAATACGCAGTATTTT. It is translated as CASRLLAGAGNTQYF. The rearrangement uses TRBV6-5 and TRBJ2-3; the match to TRBD2 covers 11 bases. Germline CDR1 is MNHEY and CDR2 is SVGAGI. There are 15 residues in the CDR3. V trimming: 6 bases; J trimming: 7 bases; junction bases outside the gene matches: 9.

The rearrangement joins TRBV7-2 to TRBJ1-1, with no clear D. The V end was cut by 2 bases, the J end by 7 bases, with 11 bases between. There are 13 residues in the CDR3. CDR1 and CDR2 from the germline V gene are SGHTA and FQGNSA. The CDR3 DNA is TGTGCCAGCAGCTTATCCGCGGACCTTGAAGCTTTCTTT. Amino acid sequence: CASSLSADLEAFF.